The next 25 T cell receptor beta chains were all read from a single sample in a study of T cell changes during pregnancy in multiple sclerosis. Clones were sequenced by immunoSEQ multiplex PCR, and TCRdb holds only the in-frame ones, with some missing. The sample consists of around 40,000 clones, about 92% of them appearing once. The sequences come from CD8+ T cells from peripheral blood mononuclear cells, collected before pregnancy. The receptors were gathered from a female donor with multiple sclerosis, enrolled in a pregnancy study.

The chain uses TRBV4-2 and TRBJ2-3; 13 bases match TRBD2. J was trimmed by 3 bases and V by 3 bases; bases with no gene match: 0. The CDR3 is 15 amino acids. Germline CDR1 LGHNA, CDR2 YNFKEQ. DNA of the CDR3: TGTGCCAGCAGCCAGGGACTAGCGGGAACAGATACGCAGTATTTT. Its translation is CASSQGLAGTDTQYF.

The J gene is TRBJ1-2, the V gene TRBV20-1; D unresolved. V was shortened by 5 bases and J by 8 bases, with 9 bases between the two germline ends. The germline V gene has CDR1 DFQATT and CDR2 SNEGSKA (reference sequence). This CDR3 spans 10 amino acids. Written as DNA, the CDR3 is TGCAGTGCTGGCTCGGGGGGCTACACCTTC. Translated: CSAGSGGYTF.

CDR3 coding DNA: TGTGCCAGCAGTTTGTCACCGAGCTGGGCGTTGGAAGCTTTCTTT. As protein: CASSLSPSWALEAFF. The J gene is TRBJ1-1, the V gene TRBV27; D gene unclear. V gave up 3 bases and J gave up 8 bases, with 19 bases separating them. The germline gives CDR1 MNHEY, CDR2 SMNVEV (reference sequence). This CDR3 has 15 amino acids.

The chain combines TRBV10-2 with TRBJ2-1, with 9 positions matching TRBD2. Germline V lookup: CDR1 WSHSY, CDR2 SAAADI. The CDR3 has 16 amino acids. V lost 7 bases to trimming and J lost 8 bases; unmatched junction nucleotides: 15. CDR3 loop: CASTLRGGGAWDEQFF. In DNA, the CDR3 is TGCGCCAGCACCTTGCGGGGCGGGGGGGCCTGGGATGAGCAGTTCTTC.

The chain carries TRBV2 and TRBJ2-7; D might be TRBD1 (5 bases). Germline CDR1 and CDR2: SNHLY and FYNNEI. The CDR3 runs 12 residues. V dropped 10 bases and J dropped 7 bases, with 17 bases sitting between them. CDR3 DNA sequence: TGTGCCAACCACCCCACGGCAGGGGAGCAGTACTTC. This sequence encodes CANHPTAGEQYF.

V gene TRBV13 combines with J gene TRBJ2-1; D is possibly TRBD2 (5 bases). Trimming cost V 0 bases and J 7 bases, with 13 bases left between them. The CDR3 runs 15 residues. Germline lookup yields CDR1 PRHDT and CDR2 FYEKMQ (reference sequence). Here the CDR3 DNA reads TGTGCCAGCAGCTTAGGCGGGCTCGGGGAGAATGAGCAGTTCTTC. Translating it yields CASSLGGLGENEQFF.

This clone was seen only once. The chain recombines TRBV18 with TRBJ2-7; a possible D gene is TRBD1 (5 bases). Germline V gene data show CDR1 as KGHSH and CDR2 as LQKENI. The length of the CDR3 is 13 residues. V dropped 6 bases and J dropped 2 bases, with 11 bases sitting between them. The CDR3 region has the DNA TGTGCCAGCTCGTCGACAGAGACCTACGAGCAGTACTTC. The encoded protein is CASSSTETYEQYF.

This chain links TRBV11-2 with TRBJ2-7; 12 bases match TRBD2. The CDR3 extends over 18 amino acids. Trimming removed 5 bases from V and 0 bases from J; junction bases left unmatched: 11. The germline V gene has CDR1 SGHAT and CDR2 FQNNGV. CDR3 DNA: TGTGCCAGCAGCCCTACCGCACTAGCGGGGGGCGTCTCCTACGAGCAGTACTTC. It is translated as CASSPTALAGGVSYEQYF.

V gene TRBV5-1 combines with J gene TRBJ2-7, with 11 bases identical to TRBD2. The CDR3 is 14 amino acids. Losses at the gene ends were 4 bases for V and 3 bases for J; bases not matched to a gene: 3. The germline V gene has CDR1 SGHRS and CDR2 YFSETQ. The CDR3 DNA reads as TGCGCCAGCAGCCCGGGACTAGCGGTCTACGAGCAGTACTTC. Translated, it gives CASSPGLAVYEQYF.

J is TRBJ2-7 and V is TRBV6-1; possible D gene TRBD1, 5 bases. There are 16 residues in the CDR3. V was trimmed by 2 bases and J by 3 bases, leaving 17 bases between them. CDR1 MNHNS and CDR2 SASEGT come from the germline V gene. The CDR3 spells CASSEQRRRAIYEQYF. The CDR3 coding sequence is TGTGCCAGCAGTGAACAACGACGCAGGGCCATCTACGAGCAGTACTTC.

V usage is TRBV2 and J usage is TRBJ2-5; D possibly corresponds to TRBD1 (5 bases). V was trimmed by 0 bases and J by 5 bases, leaving 10 bases between them. From germline, CDR1 is SNHLY and CDR2 FYNNEI. The CDR3 has 14 residues. This chain's CDR3 is CASSEAWTLETQYF. CDR3 in DNA: TGTGCCAGCAGTGAAGCTTGGACACTTGAGACCCAGTACTTC.

The rearrangement joins TRBV6-1 to TRBJ2-1; 10 bases match TRBD2. Germline V CDR1 and CDR2: MNHNS, SASEGT. This CDR3 has 17 residues. The ends lost 0 bases at V and 7 bases at J; junction bases unmatched: 9. In DNA form, the CDR3 reads TGTGCCAGCAGTGAAGCGTCTAGCGGGGGCCGGGGGAATGAGCAGTTCTTC. Translated, it gives CASSEASSGGRGNEQFF.

This chain uses TRBV5-4 with TRBJ1-2, with 12 bases lining up with TRBD1. The germline V gene has CDR1 SGHNT and CDR2 YYREEE (reference sequence). V was clipped by 1 base and J by 0 bases; unmatched bases: 7. CDR3 size: 18 residues. The CDR3, as DNA: TGTGCCAGCAGCTTGCCCGGGACAGGGGGCACCCCTAACTATGGCTACACCTTC. Translating gives CASSLPGTGGTPNYGYTF.

The rearrangement uses TRBV5-1 and TRBJ1-1; D gene unclear. The germline V and J ends were trimmed by 0 bases and 0 bases, with 6 bases remaining between them. Per germline, CDR1 SGHRS and CDR2 YFSETQ. The CDR3 spans 14 residues. Here the CDR3 reads CASSLAGMNTEAFF. In DNA form, the CDR3 reads TGCGCCAGCAGCTTGGCGGGGATGAACACTGAAGCTTTCTTT.

The J gene is TRBJ1-4, the V gene TRBV9; 10 nucleotides align to TRBD1. The CDR3 is 17 amino acids. V lost 3 bases, J lost 0 bases, and 5 bases stayed unmatched. Germline V lookup: CDR1 SGDLS, CDR2 YYNGEE. The DNA for the CDR3 is TGTGCCAGCAGCGCGACAGGGGGCGTTTCAACTAATGAAAAACTGTTTTTT. This sequence encodes CASSATGGVSTNEKLFF.

V and J are TRBV2 and TRBJ2-7, with 10 bases aligning to TRBD2. V shed 6 bases and J 0 bases; nucleotides not matched to a gene: 5. Germline V gene data show CDR1 as SNHLY and CDR2 as FYNNEI. The CDR3 contains 15 residues. CDR3 bases: TGTGCCAGCAGCGGACTAGCGGACAGCTCCTACGAGCAGTACTTC. The encoded protein is CASSGLADSSYEQYF.

This clone was picked up one time. This sequence joins TRBV14 and TRBJ2-3; tentatively, D is TRBD2 (5 bases). CDR3 size: 11 residues. Germline lookup yields CDR1 SGHDN and CDR2 FVKESK. The V gene lost 3 bases and the J gene lost 11 bases, with 9 bases spanning the gap. CDR3 protein: CASSQHREQYF. The DNA for the CDR3 is TGTGCCAGCAGCCAGCATCGGGAGCAGTATTTT.

This chain joins TRBV5-6 and TRBJ2-7; 8 nucleotides align to TRBD2. Germline V gives CDR1 SGHDT, CDR2 YYEEEE. Trimming cost V 3 bases and J 2 bases; bases outside gene matches: 4. The CDR3 is 14 amino acids. The CDR3 is CASSSRLATYEQYF. The CDR3 DNA follows: TGTGCCAGCAGCTCCAGACTAGCGACCTACGAGCAGTACTTC.

CDR3 coding DNA: TGCGCCAGCAGCGCCCATGGGGGGGGCTACACCTTC. It is translated as CASSAHGGGYTF. This chain links TRBV4-1 with TRBJ1-2, with a weak D call TRBD1 (5 bases). Germline-derived CDR1 and CDR2 are MGHRA and YSYEKL. CDR3 length equals 12 residues. V lost 5 bases to trimming and J lost 8 bases, with 12 bases between them.

The genes are TRBV2 and TRBJ2-2, with TRBD1 matching over 8 bases. Germline V CDR1 and CDR2: SNHLY, FYNNEI. CDR3 length: 16 residues. With 7 bases clipped from V and 3 bases from J, the junction kept 10 bases outside the gene matches. The CDR3 nucleotides are TGTGCCAGCACCGGGCGTCAGGGGGCTTACACCGGGGAGCTGTTTTTT. Translating it yields CASTGRQGAYTGELFF. The full variable domain, completed using reference TRBV2 and TRBJ2-2, is EPEVTQTPSHQVTQMGQEVILRCVPISNHLYFYWYRQILGQKVEFLVSFYNNEISEKSEIFDDQFSVERPDGSNFTLKIRSTKLEDSAMYFCASTGRQGAYTGELFFGEGSRLTVL.

V and J are TRBV4-2 and TRBJ1-2, with D perhaps matching TRBD1 (6 bases). This CDR3 comprises 15 residues. CDR1 LGHNA and CDR2 YNFKEQ come from the germline V gene. V was pared by 0 bases and J by 2 bases, with 10 bases between. The CDR3 spells CASSQETGWNYGYTF. The DNA of the CDR3 is TGTGCCAGCAGCCAAGAAACAGGGTGGAACTATGGCTACACCTTC.

The chain couples TRBV28 to TRBJ1-1; perhaps TRBD1 as D (5 bases). Germline CDR1 is MDHEN and CDR2 is SYDVKM. There are 14 residues in the CDR3. Trimming left V 10 bases short and J 0 bases short, with 15 bases between. The CDR3 DNA follows: TGTGCCATTGCGGGGACTTCTATGAACACTGAAGCTTTCTTT. Protein sequence: CAIAGTSMNTEAFF.

The V and J genes are TRBV19 and TRBJ1-1, with TRBD1 matching 7 bases. The junction had 2 bases not matched to a gene; V was cut back by 0 bases and J by 4 bases. This CDR3 comprises 14 residues. Looked up from germline, CDR1 is LNHDA and CDR2 is SQIVND (reference sequence). The CDR3 sequence is CASSIDYRGTEAFF. In DNA, the CDR3 is TGTGCCAGTAGTATAGATTACAGGGGCACTGAAGCTTTCTTT. Looking up the rest from reference TRBV19 and TRBJ1-1 gives the full variable domain: DGGITQSPKYLFRKEGQNVTLSCEQNLNHDAMYWYRQDPGQGLRLIYYSQIVNDFQKGDIAEGYSVSREKKESFPLTVTSAQKNPTAFYLCASSIDYRGTEAFFGQGTRLTVV.

This chain uses TRBV28 with TRBJ2-7, with TRBD2 identical over 8 bases. Germline loops: CDR1 MDHEN, CDR2 SYDVKM. The CDR3 length is 14 residues. The trim removed 8 bases at V and 5 bases at J, leaving 11 bases unmatched. CDR3 sequence (DNA): TGTGCCAGCGTGTCCCGGACTAGCCTAAACGAGCAGTACTTC. Its protein is CASVSRTSLNEQYF. Combining the CDR3 with reference TRBV28 and TRBJ2-7 gives the whole variable domain DVKVTQSSRYLVKRTGEKVFLECVQDMDHENMFWYRQDPGLGLRLIYFSYDVKMKEKGDIPEGYSVSREKKERFSLILESASTNQTSMYLCASVSRTSLNEQYFGPGTRLTVT.

The chain employs TRBV18 and TRBJ2-5; TRBD1 matches at 7 bases. The CDR3 extends over 15 amino acids. The germline V gene encodes CDR1 KGHSH and CDR2 LQKENI. The ends lost 6 bases at V and 0 bases at J; junction bases unmatched: 7. In nucleotides, the CDR3 is TGTGCCAGCTCCCCTTGGGACAGAGACCAAGAGACCCAGTACTTC. Amino acids: CASSPWDRDQETQYF.